This entry lists 26 T cell receptor beta chains sequenced from one sample in a study of tissue T cells after allogeneic stem cell transplantation. Method: immunoSEQ multiplex PCR; TCRdb's copy keeps in-frame clones and lacks some. The sample records approximately 8,800 clones, roughly three fifths being singletons. The sample in question was tissue from the jejunum, obtained at autopsy. The source is a female donor older than 55 with lung cancer.

This clone was found a few times. The chain recombines TRBV11-3 with TRBJ2-1; D is ambiguous. The CDR3 spans 12 residues. V was shortened by 5 bases and J by 6 bases, with 8 bases between the two germline ends. Germline-derived CDR1 and CDR2 are SGHNT and YENEEA. The DNA for the CDR3 is TGTGCCAGCAGCCCCCAAACCAATGAGCAGTTCTTC. Translation gives CASSPQTNEQFF.

The chain employs TRBV7-3 and TRBJ1-5, with D unresolved. Trimming removed 5 bases from V and 11 bases from J, with 19 bases in between. CDR1 is SGHTA, CDR2 FQGTGA, per germline. The CDR3 is 14 amino acids. This chain's CDR3 is CASSHKWIQSAQHF. The DNA of the CDR3 is TGTGCCAGCAGCCATAAATGGATTCAATCAGCCCAGCATTTT.

The chain uses TRBV11-2 and TRBJ1-2, with 10 bases lining up with TRBD1. Germline CDR1 and CDR2: SGHAT and FQNNGV. Germline trimming cut 2 bases from V and 4 bases from J; bases unmatched to any gene: 10. There are 17 residues in the CDR3. CDR3 protein: CASSLRNRDRGAYGYTF. For the CDR3, the DNA is TGTGCCAGCAGCTTACGAAACCGGGACAGGGGCGCCTATGGCTACACCTTC.

There are a few counts of this clone. This rearrangement joins TRBV7-2 to TRBJ2-1; 7 nucleotides agree with TRBD2. The CDR3 is 15 amino acids. Losses at the gene ends were 6 bases for V and 6 bases for J; bases not matched to a gene: 11. The V gene's germline CDR1 is SGHTA and CDR2 FQGNSA. CDR3 residues: CASRVSGGGFNEQFF. CDR3 bases: TGTGCCAGCAGGGTTAGTGGGGGGGGTTTCAATGAGCAGTTCTTC. The variable domain in full, completed from reference TRBV7-2 and TRBJ2-1, reads GAGVSQSPSNKVTEKGKDVELRCDPISGHTALYWYRQSLGQGLEFLIYFQGNSAPDKSGLPSDRFSAERTGGSVSTLTIQRTQQEDSAVYLCASRVSGGGFNEQFFGPGTRLTVL.

This clone has just a few counts. The chain uses TRBV9 and TRBJ2-5; TRBD2 agrees at 10 bases. This CDR3 has 14 residues. Germline V gene sequence: CDR1 SGDLS, CDR2 YYNGEE. V lost 2 bases to trimming and J lost 4 bases; unmatched junction nucleotides: 2. The CDR3 reads CASSVPSGGETQYF. For the CDR3, the DNA is TGTGCCAGCAGCGTCCCTAGCGGGGGAGAGACCCAGTACTTC.

This chain uses TRBV5-5 with TRBJ2-7; tentatively, D is TRBD1 (5 bases). The CDR3 is 15 amino acids. V was cut by 0 bases and J by 0 bases, with 10 bases left in between. Per the germline V gene, CDR1 is SGHKS and CDR2 is YYEKEE (reference sequence). This chain's CDR3 is CASSLASGYSYEQYF. In DNA, the CDR3 is TGTGCCAGCAGCTTGGCGTCAGGGTACTCCTACGAGCAGTACTTC.

The chain has TRBV29-1 and TRBJ2-4; D unresolved. Germline V CDR1 and CDR2: SQVTM, ANQGSEA. V was clipped by 2 bases and J by 6 bases, with 11 bases between them. The CDR3 loop spans 13 amino acids. The CDR3 DNA sequence: TGCAGCGTTGAAACGACAAGCGTAAACATTCAGTACTTC. Its protein is CSVETTSVNIQYF.

J is TRBJ2-1 and V is TRBV7-2; the match to TRBD1 covers 7 bases. This CDR3 spans 14 amino acids. The germline V gene has CDR1 SGHTA and CDR2 FQGNSA. Trimming took 3 bases from V and 9 from J; bases not matched to a gene: 8. CDR3 in amino acids: CASSFTRQGSEQFF. The CDR3 nucleotides read TGTGCCAGCAGCTTTACGAGACAGGGAAGTGAGCAGTTCTTC.

CDR3 nucleotide sequence: TGTGCCAGCAGCCAAGCTCTAGCGGGGGGGTACAATGAGCAGTTCTTC. This sequence encodes CASSQALAGGYNEQFF. The rearrangement links TRBV4-2 to TRBJ2-1, with 12 bases identical to TRBD2. CDR1 and CDR2 (germline): LGHNA, YNFKEQ. This CDR3 region has 16 residues. The V gene end was trimmed by 1 base and the J gene end by 4 bases; junction bases not matched to a gene: 2.

This clone was seen only a few times. The rearrangement joins TRBV4-3 to TRBJ1-4; no firm D call. Trimming stripped 2 bases from V and 0 bases from J, with 10 bases between. This CDR3 region has 16 residues. Looked up from germline, CDR1 is LGHNA and CDR2 is YSLEER. CDR3 in amino acids: CASSQQPDATNEKLFF. DNA of the CDR3: TGCGCCAGCAGCCAACAGCCAGACGCAACTAATGAAAAACTGTTTTTT.

The J gene is TRBJ1-6, the V gene TRBV27; D is undetermined. This CDR3 contains 15 residues. Trimming shortened V by 6 bases and J by 0 bases, and 9 bases separated the two germline ends. The germline CDR1 and CDR2 sequences are MNHEY and SMNVEV (reference sequence). In DNA, the CDR3 is TGTGCCAGCAGGTCCGATGGCTCCTATAATTCACCCCTCCACTTT. Protein sequence: CASRSDGSYNSPLHF.

This chain's CDR3 is CASSLEQGGGPLHF. CDR3 bases: TGTGCCAGCAGCTTAGAACAGGGTGGGGGACCCCTCCACTTT. The V and J genes are TRBV11-2 and TRBJ1-6; D possibly corresponds to TRBD1 (6 bases). V dropped 0 bases and J dropped 12 bases, with 12 bases sitting between them. The CDR3 totals 14 residues. Per the germline V gene, CDR1 is SGHAT and CDR2 is FQNNGV.

V and J are TRBV5-8 and TRBJ2-7, with 7 bases that match TRBD1. The V and J ends lost 0 bases and 0 bases, in that order; junction bases with no gene match: 6. Germline-derived CDR1 and CDR2 are SGHTS and YDEGEE. The CDR3 is 16 residues long. Here the CDR3 reads CASSLEDRISSYEQYF. CDR3 nucleotides: TGTGCCAGCAGCTTGGAGGACAGGATTAGCTCCTACGAGCAGTACTTC.

This clone has just a few counts. This sequence joins TRBV6-2 or TRBV6-3 and TRBJ2-5; D remains ambiguous. V gave up 4 bases and J gave up 7 bases, with 7 bases separating them. Germline V gene data show CDR1 as MNHEY and CDR2 as SVGEGT. The CDR3 sequence is 11 residues long. The CDR3 loop is CASSLMGTQYF. The DNA of the CDR3 is TGTGCCAGCAGTTTGATGGGGACCCAGTACTTC.

The chain carries TRBV19 and TRBJ1-5, with 9 bases matching TRBD1. The V and J ends lost 5 bases and 3 bases, in that order; junction bases with no gene match: 8. Per the germline V gene, CDR1 is LNHDA and CDR2 is SQIVND (reference sequence). The CDR3 extends over 16 amino acids. The CDR3 is CASSFGQGYFNQPQHF. The CDR3 nucleotides read TGTGCCAGTAGTTTCGGACAGGGGTATTTCAATCAGCCCCAGCATTTT.

The genes are TRBV14 and TRBJ1-2, with a weak D call TRBD1 (5 bases). The CDR3 has 13 amino acids. The V gene's germline CDR1 is SGHDN and CDR2 FVKESK. Trimming stripped 2 bases from V and 8 bases from J, with 12 bases between. CDR3 bases: TGTGCCAGCAGCCAATCCTCAGGGTCCGGCTACACCTTC. Translation: CASSQSSGSGYTF. The whole variable domain, remainder taken from reference TRBV14 and TRBJ1-2, is EAGVTQFPSHSVIEKGQTVTLRCDPISGHDNLYWYRRVMGKEIKFLLHFVKESKQDESGMPNNRFLAERTGGTYSTLKVQPAELEDSGVYFCASSQSSGSGYTFGSGTRLTVV.

The V call is TRBV27, the J call TRBJ2-7, with 8 bases identical to TRBD1. This CDR3 is built from 14 residues. V lost 3 bases to trimming and J lost 1 base; unmatched junction nucleotides: 2. Germline values: CDR1 MNHEY, CDR2 SMNVEV (reference sequence). CDR3 in DNA: TGTGCCAGCAGTTTCAGGGGGCGATCCTACGAGCAGTACTTC. It translates to CASSFRGRSYEQYF.

This clone is medium-sized in the sample. This chain connects TRBV4-1 to TRBJ1-1; 7 nucleotides line up with TRBD1. The germline V gene encodes CDR1 MGHRA and CDR2 YSYEKL. There are 15 residues in the CDR3. The J segment lost 5 bases and the V segment lost 4 bases, leaving 10 bases of the junction unmatched. CDR3 protein: CASSPLGQGGTEAFF. The CDR3 nucleotides are TGCGCCAGCAGCCCCCTCGGCCAGGGGGGAACTGAAGCTTTCTTT.

The rearrangement uses TRBV4-3 and TRBJ2-2, with 15 bases that match TRBD2. With 4 bases clipped from V and 3 bases from J, the junction kept 6 bases outside the gene matches. In germline, CDR1 is LGHNA, CDR2 YSLEER. CDR3 length: 18 residues. CDR3 amino acids: CASSPGLAGGPDTGELFF. The CDR3 DNA follows: TGCGCCAGCAGCCCAGGACTAGCGGGGGGGCCGGACACCGGGGAGCTGTTTTTT.

V and J are TRBV30 and TRBJ1-3; 9 bases agree with TRBD1. The CDR3 sequence is 14 residues long. Unmatched junction bases numbered 4, after V lost 3 bases and J lost 4 bases. Germline V gene data show CDR1 as GTSNPN and CDR2 as SVGIG (reference sequence). The CDR3, as DNA: TGTGCCTGGAGGAACAGGGGGCTGGGAAACACCATATATTTT. Protein product: CAWRNRGLGNTIYF. The full variable domain, completed using reference TRBV30 and TRBJ1-3, is SQTIHQWPATLVQPVGSPLSLECTVEGTSNPNLYWYRQAAGRGLQLLFYSVGIGQISSEVPQNLSASRPQDRQFILSSKKLLLSDSGFYLCAWRNRGLGNTIYFGEGSWLTVV.

The chain recombines TRBV15 with TRBJ2-7; a weak D match, TRBD1 (6 bases). The V end was cut by 0 bases, the J end by 7 bases, with 16 bases between. The CDR3 runs 15 residues. Germline V gene lookup returns CDR1 LNHNV and CDR2 YYDKDF (reference sequence). The CDR3 spells CATSREGGSYAEQYF. DNA of the CDR3: TGTGCCACCAGCAGAGAAGGGGGATCCTACGCGGAGCAGTACTTC.

The rearrangement joins TRBV29-1 to TRBJ1-2; D is possibly TRBD1 (6 bases). In germline, CDR1 is SQVTM, CDR2 ANQGSEA. This CDR3 is 15 amino acids long. V shed 4 bases and J shed 4 bases, with 19 bases lying between them. The CDR3 bases are TGCAGCGTTGCGGGGGCGGGCGCCCTCTTCTATGGCTACACCTTC. As protein: CSVAGAGALFYGYTF.

Regarding this clone: The junction departs from germline at one end; a sequencing error may be responsible. V and J are TRBV7-2 and TRBJ2-1; D uncertain. Germline lookup yields CDR1 SGHTA and CDR2 FQGNSA. The CDR3 length is 12 residues. CDR3 region: CASSSSRVEQFF. CDR3 nucleotide sequence: TGTGCTAGCAGCTCCAGTCGAGTTGAGCAGTTCTTC.

This clone was detected only a few times. The chain employs TRBV30 and TRBJ2-3; no firm D call. Trimming pared 2 bases from V and 6 bases from J, leaving 6 bases between. The germline V gene has CDR1 GTSNPN and CDR2 SVGIG (reference sequence). The CDR3 has 11 residues. CDR3 loop: CAWSLGDTQYF. CDR3 nucleotides: TGTGCCTGGAGTCTGGGTGATACGCAGTATTTT.

The genes are TRBV2 and TRBJ2-5, with 8 positions matching TRBD2. With 7 bases clipped from V and 2 bases from J, the junction kept 9 bases outside the gene matches. The CDR3 consists of 15 residues. Germline-derived CDR1 and CDR2 are SNHLY and FYNNEI. CDR3 nucleotide sequence: TGTGCCAGCAAGGGAGCGGGGGCGCCTCAAGAGACCCAGTACTTC. As protein: CASKGAGAPQETQYF.

This clone showed up just a few times. The chain links TRBV5-1 to TRBJ2-2; 8 bases line up with TRBD1. The CDR3 runs 17 residues. The junction had 15 bases not matched to a gene; V was cut back by 7 bases and J by 4 bases. Germline V gene lookup returns CDR1 SGHRS and CDR2 YFSETQ. CDR3: CASAFSGGAEGTGELFF. CDR3 DNA: TGCGCCAGCGCCTTTTCAGGGGGCGCGGAAGGCACCGGGGAGCTGTTTTTT.